A selection of T cell receptor beta chains follows, all from one sample in a study of tumor T cells in aggressive B-cell lymphoma. Here immunoSEQ multiplex PCR was the method, and the copy in TCRdb shows in-frame clones only, minus some. Here the sample spans about 3,000 clones, about 85% being singletons. The specimen was tumor tissue. These receptor sequences come from an adult with diffuse large B cell lymphoma. Both conserved end residues are trimmed from each CDR3. The D gene is left open where the match is weak.

TRBV5-6,.,ASSLIPVSGANVLT
TRBV30,TRBD1,ASQGGSTFGYT
TRBV2,.,ASRGLTDTQY
TRBV11-2,.,ASSFSEVNTEAF
TRBV4-1,TRBD1,ASSQVSGGRSNQPQH
TRBV29-1,.,SGRGSDTQY
TRBV10-3,TRBD1,AISGTGNTEAF
TRBV19,.,ASSIQGLPETQY
TRBV11-2,.,ASSPGLMNTEAF
TRBV6-5,TRBD1,ASSYGTGLNTEAF
TRBV21-1,.,ASSKGGAGNTIY
TRBV5-4,.,ASSLGGTDTQY
TRBV10-2,.,ASSESGGLGTEAF
TRBV10-1,.,ASSEYGLGTDTQY
TRBV5-1,.,ASSLGLGAYEQY
TRBV6-5,TRBD1,ASGTDREELYT
TRBV7-8,.,ASSATPMGNQPQH
TRBV7-6,TRBD2,ASSLRSGGPEQF
TRBV5-1,TRBD2,ASSSGLAGGSYTDTQY
TRBV4-2,.,ASSQGPGRGDNSPLH
TRBV6-5,.,ASRAYRETGELF
TRBV6-1,TRBD1,ASSEPGGSGQPQH
TRBV18,TRBD1,ASSPDRGRDNQPQH
TRBV10-3,.,AISESTPGSPGGGNTIY
TRBV5-4,TRBD2,ASSLARGETQY
TRBV27,TRBD1,ASSTRTGRTDTQY
TRBV7-7,.,ASSLGGGLTDTQY
TRBV25-1,.,ASSQGTKNIQY
TRBV18,.,ASSLRGQLNTEAF
TRBV6-4,.,ASSDTGGDTQY
TRBV11-2,.,ASSLGAYNYGYT
TRBV27,TRBD1,ASSSQGVKYGYT
TRBV2,.,ASSRVNSGNTIY
TRBV9,TRBD2,ASSASGGSTEQY
TRBV5-1,.,ASSSGQANTEAF
TRBV6-6,TRBD1,ASSYPGTGYGYT
TRBV27,.,ASSLTSGGEAF
TRBV7-2,.,ASSLAAIF
TRBV9,TRBD2,ASSPLTSGTYNEQF
TRBV19,.,ASSINRGDTQY
TRBV20-1,.,SAPVFTEAF
TRBV7-9,TRBD1,ASSPRTGGGTEAF
TRBV6-5,TRBD1,ASSDRGQAGQY
TRBV4-3,TRBD1,ASSSRTGQNTEAF
TRBV7-8,TRBD1,ASSSPGQGATYEQY
TRBV11-2,.,ASTPGGGEKLF
TRBV16,.,ASSQSQGTLYGYT
TRBV15,.,ATSRRGGLGEKLF
TRBV2,.,ASSVGGGEF
TRBV11-3,.,ASSAGSVNTEAF
TRBV2,.,ASSEEMRWPQH
TRBV11-2,TRBD2,ASILGTSSYNEQF
TRBV7-2,TRBD2,ASSLRSGGITGELF
TRBV28,.,ASSPSGDNYGYT
TRBV7-2,.,ASSMRVYGYT
TRBV7-2,TRBD1,ASSRDRGTYEQY